The 11 T cell receptor beta chains presented below share a single source sample, sequenced in a study of T cell responses to AZD1222 COVID-19 vaccine. Assay used: immunoSEQ multiplex PCR; TCRdb lists only in-frame clones, some missing. This repertoire shows about 130,000 clones, approximately 85% found once; its top ten account for 7.9%. The specimen comprised peripheral blood, sampled 28 days after the second dose of the MenACWY control vaccine. Receptors were obtained from an adult who received the MenACWY meningococcal vaccine as a control.

CDR3 sequence: CASSNWGALTDTQYF. The CDR3, as DNA: TGTGCCAGCAGCAATTGGGGGGCCCTAACAGATACGCAGTATTTT. The chain has TRBV5-6 and TRBJ2-3, with D perhaps matching TRBD1 or TRBD2 (6 bases each). Germline values: CDR1 SGHDT, CDR2 YYEEEE. V was shortened by 4 bases and J by 3 bases, with 15 bases between the two germline ends. This CDR3 spans 15 amino acids. The whole variable domain, remainder taken from reference TRBV5-6 and TRBJ2-3, is DAGVTQSPTHLIKTRGQQVTLRCSPKSGHDTVSWYQQALGQGPQFIFQYYEEEERQRGNFPDRFSGHQFPNYSSELNVNALLLGDSALYLCASSNWGALTDTQYFGPGTRLTVL.

V usage is TRBV24-1 and J usage is TRBJ1-4; the D gene is possibly TRBD1 (5 bases). V was pared by 6 bases and J by 8 bases, with 9 bases between. This CDR3 is 12 amino acids long. Germline V lookup: CDR1 KGHDR, CDR2 SFDVKD. The CDR3 loop reads CATSKRGEKLFF. CDR3 nucleotides: TGTGCCACCAGTAAAAGGGGAGAAAAACTGTTTTTT.

J is TRBJ1-5 and V is TRBV6-1; D gene ambiguous. The germline CDR1 and CDR2 sequences are MNHNS and SASEGT. There are 16 residues in the CDR3. V gave up 1 base and J gave up 6 bases, with 16 bases separating them. CDR3 bases: TGTGCCAGCAGTGAAGTGGCGGCTGGAGGTACTCAGCCCCAGCATTTT. Protein product: CASSEVAAGGTQPQHF.

The chain employs TRBV11-2 and TRBJ2-7, with D possibly matching TRBD2 (5 bases). CDR1 and CDR2 (germline): SGHAT, FQNNGV. V was pared by 6 bases and J by 4 bases, with 22 bases between. The CDR3 is made up of 16 amino acids. The CDR3 reads CASSYGLASSPYEQYV. In DNA form, the CDR3 reads TGTGCCAGCAGTTACGGACTGGCGAGTTCACCGTACGAGCAGTACGTC.

The chain uses TRBV19 and TRBJ2-1; 7 bases agree with TRBD2. V lost 0 bases to trimming and J lost 6 bases; unmatched junction nucleotides: 5. Germline CDR1 LNHDA, CDR2 SQIVND (reference sequence). This CDR3 is built from 15 residues. CDR3 in DNA: TGTGCCAGTAGTATAGATGGCGGGAGTTCCAATGAGCAGTTCTTC. The encoded protein is CASSIDGGSSNEQFF.

This clone was detected once. V is TRBV19 and J is TRBJ1-3; D not resolved. CDR1 is LNHDA and CDR2 is SQIVND in the germline V gene (reference sequence). This CDR3 is 16 amino acids long. V was shortened by 3 bases and J by 4 bases, with 16 bases between the two germline ends. The DNA of the CDR3 is TGTGCCAGTAGTATGCGCCAGAGTTCTGCCGGAAACACCATATATTTT. This sequence encodes CASSMRQSSAGNTIYF. Supplemented by reference TRBV19 and TRBJ1-3, the full variable domain reads DGGITQSPKYLFRKEGQNVTLSCEQNLNHDAMYWYRQDPGQGLRLIYYSQIVNDFQKGDIAEGYSVSREKKESFPLTVTSAQKNPTAFYLCASSMRQSSAGNTIYFGEGSWLTVV.

The genes are TRBV10-1 and TRBJ1-6, with 7 bases identical to TRBD1. Germline CDR1 WNHNN, CDR2 SYGVQD (reference sequence). The CDR3 loop spans 15 amino acids. Losses at the gene ends were 0 bases for V and 5 bases for J; bases not matched to a gene: 1. Here the CDR3 DNA reads TGCGCCAGCAGTGAGTCCACAGGGGATAATTCACCCCTCCACTTT. Translation gives CASSESTGDNSPLHF.

V is TRBV12-3 or TRBV12-4 and J is TRBJ1-6; no clear D. Trimming removed 5 bases from V and 14 bases from J, with 16 bases in between. The CDR3 spans 13 residues. The CDR3 DNA is TGTGCCAGCAGTCTCCGAGAGGCGGCCACCCTCCACTTT. This codes for CASSLREAATLHF.

Here the CDR3 DNA reads TGCAGCGTTGAACTTCGGCAGGGATGGGAAAACATTCAGTACTTC. It is translated as CSVELRQGWENIQYF. The chain combines TRBV29-1 with TRBJ2-4; the D gene is possibly TRBD1 (5 bases). Trimming removed 2 bases at V and 5 bases at J, with 16 bases between. CDR3 length equals 15 residues. The V gene's germline CDR1 is SQVTM and CDR2 ANQGSEA.

The CDR3 loop reads CASSLGGRNTEAFF. The CDR3, as DNA: TGTGCCAGCAGCTTAGGAGGGAGGAACACTGAAGCTTTCTTT. V and J are TRBV7-9 and TRBJ1-1; D gene unclear. The CDR3 totals 14 residues. CDR1 is SEHNR and CDR2 is FQNEAQ in the germline V gene (reference sequence). V was pared by 1 base and J by 1 base, with 7 bases between.

The CDR3 here is CASSYRGSSNQPQHF. CDR3 nucleotide sequence: TGTGCCAGCAGTTACAGGGGGAGTAGCAATCAGCCCCAGCATTTT. This sequence joins TRBV6-5 and TRBJ1-5; D may be TRBD1 (6 bases). The CDR3 has 15 residues. Per the germline V gene, CDR1 is MNHEY and CDR2 is SVGAGI. The V end lost 2 bases, the J end lost 0 bases, and 8 bases lay between the germline ends.